This T cell receptor beta chain originates from a study of shared clonotypes between healthy human individuals (dated by TCRdb to the early 2020s). For the study in its entirety: The cohort included a few men and a couple of women between 18 and 49 years of age. The study deeply sequenced blood TCR repertoires of about 5 healthy adults to estimate repertoire size and the extent of clonotype sharing between individuals. Libraries were prepared and TCR repertoires were sequenced by different laboratories using diverse techniques, in order to increase sequencing depth and limit assay-specific biases. Between about 0.94 and 8.9 billion PBMCs per donor were obtained by leukapheresis. For each donor, CD4 naive and CD4 memory were each run on three plates, CD8 naive on two plates, and CD8 memory on one plate.

Using the deep immunoSEQ assay, TCR CDR3 regions were amplified from genomic DNA by multiplex PCR. Extracted genomic DNA from each cell subset was distributed evenly across all wells of several immunoSEQ 96-well plates, and each plate was treated as a replicate. For sorted subsets, around 200 ng genomic DNA, equal to 30,000 or so T cell genomes, was loaded into each replicate PCR. Purified libraries were measured with a Qubit 3.0 fluorometer, size-checked on a Bioanalyzer 2100, and measured again with the KAPA Library Quantification kit. Each immunoSEQ 96-well plate was sequenced on its own single-read 150-cycle Illumina NextSeq 550 flow cell. In the paper's pipeline: Because the immunoSEQ output held only junctional sequences and lacked quality scores, the filtering could not match the filtering applied to full-length reads. To assign V/J genes and CDR3, sequences were annotated using PyIR, a Python wrapper for IgBLAST v1.9, with IMGT germline references. Reads were filtered out if the reads had weak V/J assignments (E-value above 1e-6), no CDR3, stop codons, out-of-frame junctions, or ambiguous translated residues. V3J clonotypes were defined as sequences sharing the same inferred V gene, J gene, and CDR3 amino acid sequence. Percentage overlap between repertoires was calculated by dividing the number of shared unique clonotypes by the size of the smaller repertoire. Three approaches were used to assess repertoire richness: RTK rarefaction, the Chao1 estimator, and Recon v2.1 estimates of unobserved clonotypes. OLGA was used to compute generation probabilities for all TCRbeta clonotypes that the gDNA method yielded from several donors. The clones in this table, taken by TCRdb from immuneACCESS, are in-frame only. Not every clone is retained; where verified, under half of the shortfall comes from an unresolved V gene, and the cause of the rest is unknown. V, J and clone size derive from that table, while D and trimming were established from the DNA sequence. This sample gives 2 million to 2.5 million clones in total; 95% of them show up just once. The ten largest clones take up 0.1% to 0.15% of the sample.

Of note for this clone: The specificity of this receptor is unknown. There are no base qualities to consult, and no much larger clone falls within one base.

The investigation overall reported the following: Compared with non-shared clonotypes, the clonotypes found in all four sorted-subset donors had higher generation probabilities. The small number of donors limited the genetic and exposure-history diversity represented. Larger estimated clonotype richness was generally found for naive subsets than for memory subsets. Roughly 5% of naive CD4, 3.5% of naive CD8, around 2.3% of memory CD4, and approximately 0.39% of memory CD8 clonotypes were shared across several donors. Pairwise subsampling led to the expectation that sequencing depth would affect the degree of clonotype sharing among donors. Even with the large sequencing depth, rarefaction of the sorted-subset datasets indicated that sequencing was incomplete. Only blood was sampled, and tissue TCR repertoires likely differ from those in blood.

V is reduced by 5 bases and J by 0 bases, leaving a spacing of 7 bases between them. Including cysteine and phenylalanine, the CDR3 has 13 amino acids. The CDR3 DNA has 39 bases and is translated from base 1. CDR1 is given as SEHNR and CDR2 as FQNEAQ, both from the germline V gene (reference sequence). Healthy HIV-negative adults with no recently reported acute infections or vaccinations were included as donors. Only Caucasian adults living in Nashville, Tennessee, USA were represented among the donors. Magnetic negative selection was used to enrich CD4+ T cells, after which naive cells were positively selected on CD45RA and the negative fraction became the memory subset. After blood collection by leukapheresis, PBMCs were isolated using Ficoll-Histopaque density gradient centrifugation and then cryopreserved in the vapor phase of liquid nitrogen. Analytical flow cytometry was used to check the purity and quantity of every magnetically sorted T cell population. Genomic DNA was isolated from every sorted fraction and measured by UV absorbance on a Nanodrop 2000c.

The sequenced material came from naive CD4+ T cells sorted from blood. The cell subset or site label, read with the paper, signifies: CD45RA+ positively selected. The origin of this receptor is a man aged 18 to 35 in good health. The sequence is built from TRBV7-9 and TRBJ1-1; the D gene identity is not certain. The bases are TGTGCCAGCAGCATCTTGATGAACACTGAAGCTTTCTTT. It is translated as CASSILMNTEAFF.